This T cell receptor beta chain was documented in a study of blood T cell repertoires in COVID-19. Across the study: Specimens from acute and convalescent COVID-19 originated in the United States, Italy and Spain.

Germline V gives CDR1 MNHEY, CDR2 SVGAGI. The J segment lost 5 bases and the V segment lost 7 bases, leaving 12 bases of the junction unmatched. CDR3 size: 15 residues. Study processing details: The authors estimated nucleated cell counts from reference gene primer amplification. Method: immunoSEQ multiplex PCR; TCRdb's copy keeps in-frame clones and lacks some. From that table come the V and J calls and clone size; the DNA was used to work out D and trimming. The data hold 200,000 to 300,000 clones, with more than 85% observed a single time. The sequenced sample was peripheral blood. The chain is built from TRBV6-5 and TRBJ2-5, with 8 bases identical to TRBD2. This receptor was obtained from a woman aged 55-69 years with COVID-19, enrolled during active disease. The CDR3 DNA sequence: TGTGCCAGCACCAAACCCTCCGGCGGGGGGGAGACCCAGTACTTC. This gives the protein CASTKPSGGGETQYF.